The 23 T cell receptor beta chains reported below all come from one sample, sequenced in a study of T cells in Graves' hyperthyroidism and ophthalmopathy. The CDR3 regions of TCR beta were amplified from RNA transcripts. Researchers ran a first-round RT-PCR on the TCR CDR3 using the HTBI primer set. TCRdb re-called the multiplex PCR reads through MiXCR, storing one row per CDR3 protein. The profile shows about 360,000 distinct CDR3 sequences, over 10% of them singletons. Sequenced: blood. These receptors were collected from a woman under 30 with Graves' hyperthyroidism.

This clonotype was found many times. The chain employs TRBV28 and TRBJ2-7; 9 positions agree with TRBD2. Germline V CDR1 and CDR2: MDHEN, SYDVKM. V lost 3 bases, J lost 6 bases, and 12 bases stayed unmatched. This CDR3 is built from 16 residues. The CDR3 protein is CASSFGASGMGREQYF. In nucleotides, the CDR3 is TGTGCCAGCAGTTTCGGGGCTAGCGGGATGGGTCGCGAGCAGTACTTC.

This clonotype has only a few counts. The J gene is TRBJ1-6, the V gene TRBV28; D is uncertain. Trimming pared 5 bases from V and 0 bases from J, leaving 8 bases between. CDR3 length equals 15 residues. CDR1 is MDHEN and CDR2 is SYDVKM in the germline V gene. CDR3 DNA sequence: TGTGCCAGCAGTCCCTATACCTCCTATAATTCACCCCTCCACTTT. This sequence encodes CASSPYTSYNSPLHF.

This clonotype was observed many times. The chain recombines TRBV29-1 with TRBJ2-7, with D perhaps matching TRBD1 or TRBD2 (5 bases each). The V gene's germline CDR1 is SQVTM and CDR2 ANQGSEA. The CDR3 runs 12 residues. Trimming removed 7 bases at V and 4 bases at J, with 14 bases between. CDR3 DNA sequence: TGCAGCGCCCGAAGAGGGGTATACGAGCAGTACTTC. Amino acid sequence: CSARRGVYEQYF.

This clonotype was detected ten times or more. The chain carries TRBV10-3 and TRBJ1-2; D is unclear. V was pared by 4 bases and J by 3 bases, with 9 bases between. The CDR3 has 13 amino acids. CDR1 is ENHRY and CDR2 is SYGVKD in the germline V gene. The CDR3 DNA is TGTGCCATCAGTGCCCGCAGTGACTATGGCTACACCTTC. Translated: CAISARSDYGYTF.

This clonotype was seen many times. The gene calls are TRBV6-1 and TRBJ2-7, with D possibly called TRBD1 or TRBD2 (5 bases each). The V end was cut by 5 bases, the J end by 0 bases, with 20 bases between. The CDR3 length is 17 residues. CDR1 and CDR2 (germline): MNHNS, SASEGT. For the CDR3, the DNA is TGTGCCAGCAGTTACGGTGGGATCGGGACGGACTCCTACGAGCAGTACTTC. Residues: CASSYGGIGTDSYEQYF.

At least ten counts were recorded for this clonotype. The CDR3 reads CAISGGFPGEQYF. CDR3 in DNA: TGTGCCATCAGTGGTGGGTTCCCCGGGGAGCAGTACTTC. V and J are TRBV10-3 and TRBJ2-7; D is ambiguous. Trimming stripped 4 bases from V and 7 bases from J, with 14 bases between. Germline V CDR1 and CDR2: ENHRY, SYGVKD. The CDR3 is made up of 13 amino acids.

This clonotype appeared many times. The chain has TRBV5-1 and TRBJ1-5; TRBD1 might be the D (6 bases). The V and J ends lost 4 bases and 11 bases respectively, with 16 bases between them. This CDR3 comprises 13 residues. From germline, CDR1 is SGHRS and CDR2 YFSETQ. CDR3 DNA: TGCGCCAGCAGCAAAGATGGACAGTCCGCCCAGCATTTT. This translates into CASSKDGQSAQHF.

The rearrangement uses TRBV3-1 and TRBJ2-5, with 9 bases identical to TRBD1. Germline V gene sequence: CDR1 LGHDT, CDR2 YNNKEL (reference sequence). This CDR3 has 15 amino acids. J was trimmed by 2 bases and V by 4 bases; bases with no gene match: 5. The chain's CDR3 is CASSLGTGLQETQYF. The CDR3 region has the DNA TGTGCCAGCAGCCTAGGGACAGGGTTACAAGAGACCCAGTACTTC.

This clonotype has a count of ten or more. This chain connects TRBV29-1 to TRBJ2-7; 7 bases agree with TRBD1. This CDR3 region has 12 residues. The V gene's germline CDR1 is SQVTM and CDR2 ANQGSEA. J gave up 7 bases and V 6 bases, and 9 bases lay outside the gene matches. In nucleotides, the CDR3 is TGCAGCGTCCGAGACAGGGACAGAGAGCAGTACTTC. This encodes CSVRDRDREQYF.

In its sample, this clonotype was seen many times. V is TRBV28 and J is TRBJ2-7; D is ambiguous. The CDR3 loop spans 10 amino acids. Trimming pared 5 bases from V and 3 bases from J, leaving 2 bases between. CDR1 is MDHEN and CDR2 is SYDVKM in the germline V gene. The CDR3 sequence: CASSHYEQYF. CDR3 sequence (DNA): TGTGCCAGCAGTCACTACGAGCAGTACTTC.

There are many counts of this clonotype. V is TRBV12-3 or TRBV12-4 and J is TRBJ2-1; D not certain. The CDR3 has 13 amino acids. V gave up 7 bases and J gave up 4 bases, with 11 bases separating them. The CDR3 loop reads CASTPLGYNEQFF. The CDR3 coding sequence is TGTGCCAGCACCCCATTGGGGTACAATGAGCAGTTCTTC.

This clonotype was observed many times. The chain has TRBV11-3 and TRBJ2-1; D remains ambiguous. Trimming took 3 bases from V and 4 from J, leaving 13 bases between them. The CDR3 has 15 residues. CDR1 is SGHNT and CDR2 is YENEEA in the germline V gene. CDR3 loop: CASSLGTTRYNEQFF. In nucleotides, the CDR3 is TGTGCCAGCAGCTTGGGCACAACCCGGTACAATGAGCAGTTCTTC.

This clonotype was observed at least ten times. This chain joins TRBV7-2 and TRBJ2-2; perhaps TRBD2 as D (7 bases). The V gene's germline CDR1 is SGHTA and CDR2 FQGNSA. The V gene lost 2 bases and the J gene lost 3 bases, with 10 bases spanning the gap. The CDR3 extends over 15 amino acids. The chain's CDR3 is CASSLSGGYTGELFF. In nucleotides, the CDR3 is TGTGCCAGCAGCTTATCGGGGGGCTACACCGGGGAGCTGTTTTTT.

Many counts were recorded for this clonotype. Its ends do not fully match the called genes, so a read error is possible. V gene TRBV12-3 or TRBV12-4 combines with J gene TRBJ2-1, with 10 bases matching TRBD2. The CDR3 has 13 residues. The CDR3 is CASSLAGANEQFF. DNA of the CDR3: TGTGCCAGCAGTCTAGCGGGGGCTAATGAGCAGTTCTTC.

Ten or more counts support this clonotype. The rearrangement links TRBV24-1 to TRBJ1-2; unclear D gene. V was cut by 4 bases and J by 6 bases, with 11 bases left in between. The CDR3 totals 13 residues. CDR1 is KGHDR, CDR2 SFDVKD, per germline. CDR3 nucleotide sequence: TGTGCCACCAGTGACCGGACGGTCGATGGCTACACCTTC. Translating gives CATSDRTVDGYTF.

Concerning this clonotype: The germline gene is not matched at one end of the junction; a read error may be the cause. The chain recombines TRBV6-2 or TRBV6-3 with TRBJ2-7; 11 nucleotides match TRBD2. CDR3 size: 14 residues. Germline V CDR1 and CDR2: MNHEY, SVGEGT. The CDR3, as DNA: TGTGCCAGCAGTTCCGGGACTAGCGGCTACGAGCAGTGCTTC. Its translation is CASSSGTSGYEQCF.

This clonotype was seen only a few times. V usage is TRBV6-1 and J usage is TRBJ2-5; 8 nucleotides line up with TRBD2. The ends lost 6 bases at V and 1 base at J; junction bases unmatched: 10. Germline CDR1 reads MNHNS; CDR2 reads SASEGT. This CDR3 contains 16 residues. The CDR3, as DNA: TGTGCCAGCAGGAAGACACTAGCGGCTTTCCAAGAGACCCAGTACTTC. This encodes CASRKTLAAFQETQYF.

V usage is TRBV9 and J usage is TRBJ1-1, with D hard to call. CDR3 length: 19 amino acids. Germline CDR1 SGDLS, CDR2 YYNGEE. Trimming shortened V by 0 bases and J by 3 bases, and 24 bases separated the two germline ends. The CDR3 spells CASSVGNILLPLDDTEAFF. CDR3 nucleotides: TGTGCCAGCAGCGTAGGCAACATCCTACTACCCTTGGATGACACTGAAGCTTTCTTT.

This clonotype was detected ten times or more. The CDR3 sequence: CASSYSGGHDNYGYTF. CDR3 in DNA: TGTGCCAGCAGTTACTCTGGAGGCCATGACAACTATGGCTACACCTTC. The chain is built from TRBV6-5 and TRBJ1-2; no clear D gene. Germline CDR1 and CDR2: MNHEY and SVGAGI. Trimming cost V 0 bases and J 2 bases, with 13 bases left between them. The CDR3 has 16 residues.

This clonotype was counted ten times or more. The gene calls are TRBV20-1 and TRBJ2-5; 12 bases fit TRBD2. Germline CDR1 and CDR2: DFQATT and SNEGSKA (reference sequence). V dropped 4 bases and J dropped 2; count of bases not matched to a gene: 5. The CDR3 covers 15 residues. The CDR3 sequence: CSATGTSGLQETQYF. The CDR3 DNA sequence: TGCAGTGCTACCGGGACTAGCGGGTTACAAGAGACCCAGTACTTC.

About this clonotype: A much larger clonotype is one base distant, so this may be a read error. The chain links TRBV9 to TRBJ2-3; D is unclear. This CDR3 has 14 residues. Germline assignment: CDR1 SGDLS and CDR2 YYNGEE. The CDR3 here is CAGSVWVSTDTQYF. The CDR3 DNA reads TGTGCCGGCAGCGTATGGGTGAGCACAGATACGCAGTATTTT. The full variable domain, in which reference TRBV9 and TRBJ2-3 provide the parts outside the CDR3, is DSGVTQTPKHLITATGQRVTLRCSPRSGDLSVYWYQQSLDQGLQFLIQYYNGEERAKGNILERFSAQQFPDLHSELNLSSLELGDSALYFCAGSVWVSTDTQYFGPGTRLTVL.

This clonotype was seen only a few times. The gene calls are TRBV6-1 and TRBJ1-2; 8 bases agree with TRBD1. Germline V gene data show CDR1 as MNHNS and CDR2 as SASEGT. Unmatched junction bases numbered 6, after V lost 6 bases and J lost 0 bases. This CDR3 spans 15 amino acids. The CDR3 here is CASRGRQGSNYGYTF. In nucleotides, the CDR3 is TGTGCCAGCAGGGGAAGACAGGGGTCTAACTATGGCTACACCTTC.

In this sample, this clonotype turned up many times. DNA for the CDR3: TGTGCCAGCAGTTTGAGCGGGTTTACCTACGAGCAGTACTTC. This gives the protein CASSLSGFTYEQYF. This chain links TRBV12-3 or TRBV12-4 with TRBJ2-7, with D perhaps matching TRBD2 (6 bases). The V end was cut by 3 bases, the J end by 2 bases, with 11 bases between. CDR3 length: 14 amino acids.